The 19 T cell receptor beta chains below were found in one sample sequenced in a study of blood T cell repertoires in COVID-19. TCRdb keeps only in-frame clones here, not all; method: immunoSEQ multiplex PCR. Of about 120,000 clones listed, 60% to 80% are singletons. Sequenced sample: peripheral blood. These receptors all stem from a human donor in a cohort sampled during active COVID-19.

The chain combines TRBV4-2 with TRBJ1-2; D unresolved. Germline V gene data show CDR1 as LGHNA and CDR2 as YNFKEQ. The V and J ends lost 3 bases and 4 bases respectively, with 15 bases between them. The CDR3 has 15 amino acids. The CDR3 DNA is TGTGCCAGCAGCCAGCCGGGTCAGGAGGTCTATGGCTACACCTTC. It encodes CASSQPGQEVYGYTF.

The CDR3 DNA reads as TGTGCCAGCAGCGGTACTAGCGGGAGTTTCGCGCAGTATTTT. Amino acids: CASSGTSGSFAQYF. This sequence joins TRBV7-2 and TRBJ2-3; 11 positions match TRBD2. The germline gives CDR1 SGHTA, CDR2 FQGNSA. This CDR3 is 14 amino acids long. Trimming cost V 5 bases and J 10 bases; bases outside gene matches: 8. The whole variable domain, remainder taken from reference TRBV7-2 and TRBJ2-3, is GAGVSQSPSNKVTEKGKDVELRCDPISGHTALYWYRQSLGQGLEFLIYFQGNSAPDKSGLPSDRFSAERTGGSVSTLTIQRTQQEDSAVYLCASSGTSGSFAQYFGPGTRLTVL.

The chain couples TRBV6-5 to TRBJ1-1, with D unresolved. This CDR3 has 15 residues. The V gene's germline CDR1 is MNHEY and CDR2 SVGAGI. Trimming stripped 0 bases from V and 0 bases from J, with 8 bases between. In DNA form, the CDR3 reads TGTGCCAGCAGTTACTCGACACAGATGAACACTGAAGCTTTCTTT. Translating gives CASSYSTQMNTEAFF.

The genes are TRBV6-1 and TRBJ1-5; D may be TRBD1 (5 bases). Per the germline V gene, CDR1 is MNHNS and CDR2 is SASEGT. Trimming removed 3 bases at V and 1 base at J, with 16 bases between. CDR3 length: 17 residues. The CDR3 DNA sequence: TGTGCCAGCAGTGACAGGGAGGGGCGGTCGAGCAATCAGCCCCAGCATTTT. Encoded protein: CASSDREGRSSNQPQHF.

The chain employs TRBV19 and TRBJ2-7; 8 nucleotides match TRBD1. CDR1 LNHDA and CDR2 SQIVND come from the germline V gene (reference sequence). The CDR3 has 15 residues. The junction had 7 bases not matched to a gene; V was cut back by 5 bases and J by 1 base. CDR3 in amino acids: CASSATTGGSYEQYF. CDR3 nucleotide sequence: TGTGCCAGTAGTGCAACTACAGGGGGGTCCTACGAGCAGTACTTC.

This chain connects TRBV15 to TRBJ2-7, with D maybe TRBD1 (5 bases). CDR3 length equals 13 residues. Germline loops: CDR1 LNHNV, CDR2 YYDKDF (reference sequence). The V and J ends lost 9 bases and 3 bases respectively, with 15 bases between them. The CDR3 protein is CATRGPPNYEQYF. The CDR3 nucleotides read TGTGCCACTAGGGGCCCCCCAAACTACGAGCAGTACTTC.

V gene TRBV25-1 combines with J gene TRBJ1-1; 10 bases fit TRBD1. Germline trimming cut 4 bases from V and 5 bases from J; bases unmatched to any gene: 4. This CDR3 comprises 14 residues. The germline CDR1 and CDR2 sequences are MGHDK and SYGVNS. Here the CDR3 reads CASSGTGGGTEAFF. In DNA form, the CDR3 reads TGTGCCAGCAGTGGGACAGGGGGAGGTACTGAAGCTTTCTTT.

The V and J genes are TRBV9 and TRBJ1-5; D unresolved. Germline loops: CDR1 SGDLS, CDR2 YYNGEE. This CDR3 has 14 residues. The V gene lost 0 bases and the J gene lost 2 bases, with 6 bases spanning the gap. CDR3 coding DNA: TGTGCCAGCAGCGTAGACAGTGGCAATCAGCCCCAGCATTTT. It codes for CASSVDSGNQPQHF.

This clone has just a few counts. CDR3 nucleotides: TGTGCCATCAGTGAGTCGACGGCGGGCCAGGTTAATTCACCCCTCCACTTT. This codes for CAISESTAGQVNSPLHF. The gene calls are TRBV10-3 and TRBJ1-6, with D unresolved. The CDR3 covers 17 residues. V gave up 0 bases and J gave up 6 bases, with 15 bases separating them. Germline V gene data show CDR1 as ENHRY and CDR2 as SYGVKD.

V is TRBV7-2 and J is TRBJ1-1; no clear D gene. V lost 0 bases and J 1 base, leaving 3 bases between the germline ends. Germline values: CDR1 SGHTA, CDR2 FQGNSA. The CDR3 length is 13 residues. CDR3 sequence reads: CASSLAGNTEAFF. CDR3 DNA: TGTGCCAGCAGCTTAGCCGGGAACACTGAAGCTTTCTTT.

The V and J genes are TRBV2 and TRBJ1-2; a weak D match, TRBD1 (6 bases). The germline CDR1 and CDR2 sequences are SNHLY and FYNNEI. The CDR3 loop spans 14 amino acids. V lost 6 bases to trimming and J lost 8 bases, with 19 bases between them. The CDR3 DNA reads TGTGCCAGCAGCCCCGGACGGGGGGCGTCGGGCTACACCTTC. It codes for CASSPGRGASGYTF.

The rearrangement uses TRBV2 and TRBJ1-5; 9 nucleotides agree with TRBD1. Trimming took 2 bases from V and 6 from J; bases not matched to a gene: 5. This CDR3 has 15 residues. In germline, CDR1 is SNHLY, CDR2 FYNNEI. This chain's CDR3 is CASSENRGPGQPQHF. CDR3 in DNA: TGTGCCAGCAGTGAAAACAGGGGGCCGGGTCAGCCCCAGCATTTT.

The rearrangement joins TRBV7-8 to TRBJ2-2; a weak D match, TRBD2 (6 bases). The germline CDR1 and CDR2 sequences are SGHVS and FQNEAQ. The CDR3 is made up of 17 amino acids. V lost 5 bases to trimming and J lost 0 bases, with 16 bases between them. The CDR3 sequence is CASSTLLALPNTGELFF. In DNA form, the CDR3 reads TGTGCCAGCAGCACCTTACTAGCTCTCCCGAACACCGGGGAGCTGTTTTTT.

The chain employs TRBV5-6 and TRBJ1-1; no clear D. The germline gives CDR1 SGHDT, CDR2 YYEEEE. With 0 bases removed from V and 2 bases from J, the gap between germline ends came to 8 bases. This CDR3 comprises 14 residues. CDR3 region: CASSLGARNTEAFF. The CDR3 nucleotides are TGTGCCAGCAGCTTGGGGGCTCGTAACACTGAAGCTTTCTTT. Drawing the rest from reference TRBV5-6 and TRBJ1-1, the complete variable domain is DAGVTQSPTHLIKTRGQQVTLRCSPKSGHDTVSWYQQALGQGPQFIFQYYEEEERQRGNFPDRFSGHQFPNYSSELNVNALLLGDSALYLCASSLGARNTEAFFGQGTRLTVV.

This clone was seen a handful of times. In DNA form, the CDR3 reads TGTGCCAGCAGTTTAAGTACAGGGTTCAGCTCCTACGAGCAGTACTTC. It is translated as CASSLSTGFSSYEQYF. V gene TRBV28 combines with J gene TRBJ2-7; the D gene is possibly TRBD1 (6 bases). Germline values: CDR1 MDHEN, CDR2 SYDVKM. The CDR3 is 16 residues long. The V end was cut by 2 bases, the J end by 0 bases, with 14 bases between.

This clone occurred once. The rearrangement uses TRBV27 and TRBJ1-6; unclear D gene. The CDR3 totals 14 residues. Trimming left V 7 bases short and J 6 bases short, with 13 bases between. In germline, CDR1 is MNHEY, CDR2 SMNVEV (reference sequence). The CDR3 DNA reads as TGTGCCAGCAATCTATCTGGCGGTAATTCACCCCTCCACTTT. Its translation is CASNLSGGNSPLHF.

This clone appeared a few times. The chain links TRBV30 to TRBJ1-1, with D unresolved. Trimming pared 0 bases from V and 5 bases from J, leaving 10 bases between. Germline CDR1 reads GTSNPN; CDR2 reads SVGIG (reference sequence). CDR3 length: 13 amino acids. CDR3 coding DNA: TGTGCCTGGAGTGTTGACGGGGAAACTGAAGCTTTCTTT. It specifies CAWSVDGETEAFF.

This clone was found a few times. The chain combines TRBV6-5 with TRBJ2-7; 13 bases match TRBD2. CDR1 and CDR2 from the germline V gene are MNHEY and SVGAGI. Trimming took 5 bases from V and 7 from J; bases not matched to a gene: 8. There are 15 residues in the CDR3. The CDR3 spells CASSPGLAGVGEQYF. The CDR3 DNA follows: TGTGCCAGCAGTCCAGGACTAGCGGGAGTGGGTGAGCAGTACTTC.

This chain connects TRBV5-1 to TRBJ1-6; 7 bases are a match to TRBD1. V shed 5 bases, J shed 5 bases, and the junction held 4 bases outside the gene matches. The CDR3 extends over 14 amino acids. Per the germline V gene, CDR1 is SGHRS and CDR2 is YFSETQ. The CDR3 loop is CASSRGGDNSPLHF. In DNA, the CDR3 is TGCGCCAGCAGTCGAGGGGGCGATAATTCACCCCTCCACTTT.